The 32 T cell receptor beta chains below come from one sample, sequenced in a study of control samples from healthy donors and cancer patients. Data came from immunoSEQ multiplex PCR; TCRdb stores just in-frame clones and leaves some out. The profile covers about 130,000 clones, with more than 80% appearing a single time and 2% to 2.5% taken by the ten largest. The sample consisted of blood. The receptors come from a man between 18 and 29 years old in good health.

The V gene is TRBV7-8, the J gene TRBJ1-3; D is uncertain. The germline V gene encodes CDR1 SGHVS and CDR2 FQNEAQ. The CDR3 consists of 16 residues. With 0 bases removed from V and 0 bases from J, the gap between germline ends came to 9 bases. The CDR3 bases are TGTGCCAGCAGCTTAGCGCCAGAGGCCTCTGGAAACACCATATATTTT. Translation: CASSLAPEASGNTIYF.

This clone has just one count. Written as DNA, the CDR3 is TGCGCCAGCAGCGCATTGGACAGAGAAAGGCAGCCCCAGCATTTT. Amino acid sequence: CASSALDRERQPQHF. This chain joins TRBV5-1 and TRBJ1-5; a possible D gene is TRBD1 (6 bases). This CDR3 region has 15 residues. Germline V lookup: CDR1 SGHRS, CDR2 YFSETQ. Trimming removed 4 bases at V and 7 bases at J, with 18 bases between.

The rearrangement uses TRBV7-8 and TRBJ1-5; 8 bases fit TRBD1. The CDR3 loop spans 16 amino acids. Germline CDR1 is SGHVS and CDR2 is FQNEAQ. V lost 2 bases and J lost 6; bases outside the gene matches: 9. Here the CDR3 DNA reads TGTGCCAGCAGCTTATTGGAACAGGGGGACCTTCAGCCCCAGCATTTT. This gives the protein CASSLLEQGDLQPQHF.

The chain is built from TRBV9 and TRBJ2-3, with 10 bases matching TRBD2. Trimming took 0 bases from V and 5 from J; bases not matched to a gene: 9. CDR3 length equals 17 residues. The germline CDR1 and CDR2 sequences are SGDLS and YYNGEE. This chain's CDR3 is CASSVGLAGVGEDTQYF. CDR3 in DNA: TGTGCCAGCAGCGTAGGCCTAGCGGGAGTAGGTGAAGATACGCAGTATTTT.

V gene TRBV10-2 combines with J gene TRBJ2-7; TRBD1 might be the D (6 bases). The V gene lost 6 bases and the J gene lost 4 bases, with 10 bases spanning the gap. From germline, CDR1 is WSHSY and CDR2 SAAADI. There are 12 residues in the CDR3. The CDR3 coding sequence is TGCGCCAGCAGCTCACAGGGATACGAGCAGTACGTC. As protein: CASSSQGYEQYV.

The count of this clone is one. This rearrangement joins TRBV27 to TRBJ2-2; perhaps TRBD1 as D (5 bases). The length of the CDR3 is 14 residues. The germline CDR1 and CDR2 sequences are MNHEY and SMNVEV (reference sequence). V was shortened by 2 bases and J by 6 bases, with 10 bases between the two germline ends. The CDR3 sequence is CASSLAGPSGELFF. The CDR3 DNA reads TGTGCCAGCAGTTTAGCAGGGCCTTCCGGGGAGCTGTTTTTT.

DNA of the CDR3: TGTGCCGGCACGGGGCGGGGCGATCCAGCCCAGTACTTC. As protein: CAGTGRGDPAQYF. The rearrangement uses TRBV2 and TRBJ2-5, with D possibly matching TRBD2 (6 bases). The CDR3 loop spans 13 amino acids. Trimming shortened V by 11 bases and J by 9 bases, and 22 bases separated the two germline ends. Germline values: CDR1 SNHLY, CDR2 FYNNEI.

There are a few counts of this clone. The chain carries TRBV2 and TRBJ1-2, with 7 positions matching TRBD1. The CDR3 is made up of 14 amino acids. V gave up 1 base and J gave up 2 bases; unmatched junction bases: 1. Germline V gene data show CDR1 as SNHLY and CDR2 as FYNNEI. This chain's CDR3 is CASSEGDRNYGYTF. The CDR3 nucleotides read TGTGCCAGCAGTGAAGGGGACAGAAACTATGGCTACACCTTC.

This chain links TRBV10-2 with TRBJ1-2; D is uncertain. CDR1 is WSHSY and CDR2 is SAAADI in the germline V gene. Trimming pared 2 bases from V and 1 base from J, leaving 5 bases between. The CDR3 totals 13 residues. DNA of the CDR3: TGCGCCAGCAGTGAGACCGGTAACTATGGCTACACCTTC. This sequence encodes CASSETGNYGYTF.

The rearrangement joins TRBV4-1 to TRBJ2-3; D is ambiguous. Germline V gives CDR1 MGHRA, CDR2 YSYEKL. V was cut by 0 bases and J by 2 bases, with 9 bases left in between. CDR3 length equals 15 residues. Here the CDR3 DNA reads TGCGCCAGCAGCCAAGACAACAGAATCACAGATACGCAGTATTTT. Translating gives CASSQDNRITDTQYF.

V gene TRBV6-5 combines with J gene TRBJ1-5; D gene uncertain. The CDR3 length is 13 residues. The V gene lost 8 bases and the J gene lost 3 bases, with 11 bases spanning the gap. Germline-derived CDR1 and CDR2 are MNHEY and SVGAGI. This chain's CDR3 is CASSPFANQPQHF. CDR3 in DNA: TGTGCCAGCTCCCCATTTGCCAATCAGCCCCAGCATTTT.

The chain recombines TRBV19 with TRBJ2-6, with a possible D match to TRBD1 (5 bases). Germline CDR1 and CDR2: LNHDA and SQIVND (reference sequence). This CDR3 has 14 amino acids. Trimming took off 8 bases at V and 2 bases at J, with 10 bases between the two ends. The CDR3 here is CASAWGPGANVLTF. DNA for the CDR3: TGTGCCAGTGCCTGGGGCCCTGGGGCCAACGTCCTGACTTTC.

This chain connects TRBV6-6 to TRBJ2-2; D ambiguous. This CDR3 contains 17 residues. Looked up from germline, CDR1 is MNHNY and CDR2 is SVGAGI (reference sequence). Trimming took 5 bases from V and 6 from J, leaving 22 bases between them. DNA of the CDR3: TGTGCCAGCAGTCCGACAAGGACCCCCCCTGATGCCGGGGAGCTGTTTTTT. Its translation is CASSPTRTPPDAGELFF.

This clone appeared a single time. The rearrangement links TRBV27 to TRBJ2-7; no clear D. The ends were cut back, 8 bases at V and 0 bases at J, with 11 bases in the middle. Looked up from germline, CDR1 is MNHEY and CDR2 is SMNVEV (reference sequence). CDR3 length: 13 amino acids. The CDR3 region has the DNA TGTGCCAGCGGGGTAGGTTACTCCTACGAGCAGTACTTC. Its translation is CASGVGYSYEQYF.

The rearrangement uses TRBV30 and TRBJ1-2; 8 nucleotides match TRBD1. CDR1 and CDR2 from the germline V gene are GTSNPN and SVGIG (reference sequence). CDR3 length: 15 amino acids. The V and J ends lost 0 bases and 6 bases, in that order; junction bases with no gene match: 9. The CDR3 DNA follows: TGTGCCTGGAGTGTCGGTCTGGACAGGGATAATGGCTACACCTTC. Translation: CAWSVGLDRDNGYTF.

The chain recombines TRBV5-1 with TRBJ1-2, with TRBD1 as a possible D gene (6 bases). In germline, CDR1 is SGHRS, CDR2 YFSETQ. Trimming stripped 0 bases from V and 10 bases from J, with 13 bases between. This CDR3 is built from 13 residues. This CDR3 reads CASSLEGGGDYTF. The CDR3 nucleotides are TGCGCCAGCAGCTTGGAGGGGGGAGGCGACTACACCTTC.

This chain uses TRBV5-1 with TRBJ2-3; no definite D call. Germline-derived CDR1 and CDR2 are SGHRS and YFSETQ. This CDR3 region has 14 residues. Trimming cost V 0 bases and J 7 bases, with 12 bases left between them. The CDR3 coding sequence is TGCGCCAGCAGCTTGGGGGCAGGTAGCAATACGCAGTATTTT. This encodes CASSLGAGSNTQYF.

The rearrangement links TRBV28 to TRBJ2-3; TRBD2 matches at 8 bases. Germline V gene lookup returns CDR1 MDHEN and CDR2 SYDVKM. J lost 2 bases, V lost 3 bases, and 16 bases had no gene match. There are 19 residues in the CDR3. The CDR3 nucleotides are TGTGCCAGCAGTTTTTCCCACTCCCAGGGACTAGTGGTCACAGATACGCAGTATTTT. It yields the protein CASSFSHSQGLVVTDTQYF.

The V and J genes are TRBV6-5 and TRBJ1-2; D gene unclear. Trimming took 4 bases from V and 8 from J, leaving 11 bases between them. The CDR3 sequence is 12 residues long. The germline gives CDR1 MNHEY, CDR2 SVGAGI. DNA for the CDR3: TGTGCCAGCAGTTCCGGGCGAGGGGGCTACACCTTC. Its protein product is CASSSGRGGYTF.

CDR3 sequence (DNA): TGTGCCAGCAGGAGAATACAGGGAGGCGAGCAGTACGTC. Its translation: CASRRIQGGEQYV. V usage is TRBV6-5 and J usage is TRBJ2-7, with D perhaps assigned TRBD1 or TRBD2 (6 bases each). V was cut by 6 bases and J by 6 bases, with 15 bases left in between. CDR3 size: 13 residues. CDR1 and CDR2 (germline): MNHEY, SVGAGI.

This rearrangement joins TRBV24-1 to TRBJ2-7, with unresolved D. The CDR3 is made up of 16 amino acids. V gave up 0 bases and J gave up 4 bases, with 15 bases separating them. The germline V gene has CDR1 KGHDR and CDR2 SFDVKD. Here the CDR3 DNA reads TGTGCCACCAGTGATTTGCTTCGGACCTGGGCGTACGAGCAGTACGTC. It specifies CATSDLLRTWAYEQYV.

The genes are TRBV11-2 and TRBJ1-1; 10 bases are shared with TRBD1. The CDR3 consists of 15 residues. Germline CDR1 SGHAT, CDR2 FQNNGV. J lost 4 bases, V lost 6 bases, and 8 bases had no gene match. CDR3: CASSPGTGAGTEAFF. CDR3 in DNA: TGTGCCAGCAGTCCCGGGACAGGGGCTGGCACTGAAGCTTTCTTT.

The genes are TRBV11-2 and TRBJ1-3; unclear D gene. This CDR3 is 14 amino acids long. The V end was cut by 1 base, the J end by 4 bases, with 8 bases between. Germline V gene data show CDR1 as SGHAT and CDR2 as FQNNGV. CDR3 amino acids: CASSLAGPGNTIYF. In DNA form, the CDR3 reads TGTGCCAGCAGCTTAGCCGGACCGGGAAACACCATATATTTT.

The rearrangement uses TRBV28 and TRBJ1-3, with 7 bases matching TRBD1. V shed 6 bases, J shed 10 bases, and the junction held 6 bases outside the gene matches. This CDR3 spans 12 amino acids. The V gene's germline CDR1 is MDHEN and CDR2 SYDVKM. CDR3 nucleotides: TGTGCCAGCAGGCTAAACAGGGGAACCATATATTTT. Translation: CASRLNRGTIYF.

The chain combines TRBV29-1 with TRBJ1-4; 7 bases line up with TRBD1. V lost 5 bases, J lost 6 bases, and 6 bases stayed unmatched. This CDR3 spans 13 amino acids. CDR1 is SQVTM, CDR2 ANQGSEA, per germline. CDR3 protein: CSVIRQGDEKLFF. CDR3 coding DNA: TGCAGCGTTATCCGGCAGGGGGATGAAAAACTGTTTTTT.

The rearrangement links TRBV6-5 to TRBJ1-2, with 7 bases fitting TRBD1. CDR1 and CDR2 from the germline V gene are MNHEY and SVGAGI. The CDR3 consists of 13 residues. V trimming: 8 bases; J trimming: 4 bases; junction bases outside the gene matches: 7. CDR3 residues: CASVRGPAYGYTF. CDR3 bases: TGTGCCAGCGTTAGGGGGCCCGCCTATGGCTACACCTTC.

The chain employs TRBV6-6 and TRBJ1-2, with 7 positions matching TRBD1. The CDR3 extends over 13 amino acids. The V gene's germline CDR1 is MNHNY and CDR2 SVGAGI (reference sequence). Trimming removed 8 bases from V and 4 bases from J; junction bases left unmatched: 7. The CDR3 DNA reads TGTGCCAGCGGGACAGTCGAGGGCTATGGCTACACCTTC. Its protein is CASGTVEGYGYTF.

This clone has just a few counts. The CDR3 bases are TGTGCCAGCTCACGTGTCGGGCAGGCTCTCGACGAGCAGTACTTC. Its translation: CASSRVGQALDEQYF. This chain links TRBV18 with TRBJ2-7; D unclear. CDR1 is KGHSH, CDR2 LQKENI, per germline. V was cut by 4 bases and J by 5 bases, with 18 bases left in between. The length of the CDR3 is 15 residues.

V and J are TRBV28 and TRBJ1-6, with D tentatively TRBD1 (6 bases). The germline V gene encodes CDR1 MDHEN and CDR2 SYDVKM. V lost 3 bases and J lost 10, with 16 bases in between. The CDR3 spans 15 residues. In nucleotides, the CDR3 is TGTGCCAGCAGTTTCGGGGGGGCGGTAGAGTCACCCCTCCACTTT. This codes for CASSFGGAVESPLHF.

This rearrangement joins TRBV25-1 to TRBJ1-5, with TRBD1 as a possible D gene (5 bases). CDR3 length: 12 amino acids. The ends were cut back, 2 bases at V and 7 bases at J, with 6 bases in the middle. Germline CDR1 reads MGHDK; CDR2 reads SYGVNS. This CDR3 reads CASSEGGQPQHF. The CDR3 DNA reads TGTGCCAGCAGTGAAGGGGGGCAGCCCCAGCATTTT.

The chain is built from TRBV7-2 and TRBJ2-6; no reliable D call. The CDR3 has 16 amino acids. The V end was cut by 1 base, the J end by 0 bases, with 7 bases between. Germline V gene data show CDR1 as SGHTA and CDR2 as FQGNSA. The CDR3 loop is CASSLGGGSGANVLTF. In DNA, the CDR3 is TGTGCCAGCAGCTTAGGGGGTGGCTCTGGGGCCAACGTCCTGACTTTC.

The chain combines TRBV12-3 or TRBV12-4 with TRBJ2-3, with a tentative D call TRBD1 (6 bases). The CDR3 loop spans 11 amino acids. Trimming removed 8 bases from V and 11 bases from J, with 14 bases in between. As DNA, the CDR3 is TGTGCCAGCTCTTCCAGGGGTAAGCAGTATTTT. It encodes CASSSRGKQYF.